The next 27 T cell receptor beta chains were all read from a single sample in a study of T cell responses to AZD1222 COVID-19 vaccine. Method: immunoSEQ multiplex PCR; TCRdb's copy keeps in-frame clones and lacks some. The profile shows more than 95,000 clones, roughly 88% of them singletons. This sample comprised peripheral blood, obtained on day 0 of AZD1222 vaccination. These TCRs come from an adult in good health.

CDR3 sequence reads: CAISEGKETQYF. Here the CDR3 DNA reads TGTGCCATCAGTGAGGGGAAAGAGACCCAGTACTTC. The chain uses TRBV10-3 and TRBJ2-5; D is uncertain. From germline, CDR1 is ENHRY and CDR2 SYGVKD. The CDR3 length is 12 residues. Trimming left V 2 bases short and J 3 bases short, with 4 bases between.

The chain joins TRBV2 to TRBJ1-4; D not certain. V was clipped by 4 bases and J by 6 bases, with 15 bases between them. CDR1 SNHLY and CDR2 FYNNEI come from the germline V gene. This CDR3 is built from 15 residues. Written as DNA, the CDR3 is TGTGCCAGCAGTGTTTCTGGGCAGAGGGATGAAAAACTGTTTTTT. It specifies CASSVSGQRDEKLFF.

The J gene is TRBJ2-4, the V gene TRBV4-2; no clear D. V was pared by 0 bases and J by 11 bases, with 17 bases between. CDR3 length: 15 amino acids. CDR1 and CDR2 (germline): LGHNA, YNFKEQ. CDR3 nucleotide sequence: TGTGCCAGCAGCCAAGAAGTGAAGGGCCTGAAGTTTCAGTACTTC. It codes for CASSQEVKGLKFQYF.

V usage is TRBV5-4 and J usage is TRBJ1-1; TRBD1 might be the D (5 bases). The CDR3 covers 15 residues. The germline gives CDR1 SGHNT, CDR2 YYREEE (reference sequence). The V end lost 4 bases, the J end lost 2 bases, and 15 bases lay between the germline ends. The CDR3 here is CASSIDLGVNTEAFF. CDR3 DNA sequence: TGTGCCAGCAGCATCGACCTGGGGGTTAACACTGAAGCTTTCTTT. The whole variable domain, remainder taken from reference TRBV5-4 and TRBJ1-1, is ETGVTQSPTHLIKTRGQQVTLRCSSQSGHNTVSWYQQALGQGPQFIFQYYREEENGRGNFPPRFSGLQFPNYSSELNVNALELDDSALYLCASSIDLGVNTEAFFGQGTRLTVV.

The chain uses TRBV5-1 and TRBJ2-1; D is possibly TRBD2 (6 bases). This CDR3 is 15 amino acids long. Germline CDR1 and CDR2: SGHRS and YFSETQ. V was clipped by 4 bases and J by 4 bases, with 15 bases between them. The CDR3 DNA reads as TGCGCCAGCAGCCCCCAAGCGGGCCGGTACAATGAGCAGTTCTTC. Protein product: CASSPQAGRYNEQFF.

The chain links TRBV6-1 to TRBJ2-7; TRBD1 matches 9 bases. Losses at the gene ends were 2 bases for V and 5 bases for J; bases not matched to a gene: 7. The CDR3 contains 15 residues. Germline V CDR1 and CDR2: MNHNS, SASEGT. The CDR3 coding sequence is TGTGCCAGCAGTGAACTAGGACAGGGGATCCACGAGCAGTACTTC. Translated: CASSELGQGIHEQYF.

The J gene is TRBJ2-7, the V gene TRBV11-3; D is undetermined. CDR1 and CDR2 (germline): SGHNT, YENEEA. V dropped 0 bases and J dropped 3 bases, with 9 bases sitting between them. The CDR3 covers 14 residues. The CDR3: CASSLDAGYYEQYF. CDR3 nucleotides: TGTGCCAGCAGCTTAGATGCCGGGTACTACGAGCAGTACTTC.

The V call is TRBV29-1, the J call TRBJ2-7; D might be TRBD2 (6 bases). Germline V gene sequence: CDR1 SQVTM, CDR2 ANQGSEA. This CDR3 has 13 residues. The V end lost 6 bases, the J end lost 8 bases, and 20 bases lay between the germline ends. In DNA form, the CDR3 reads TGCAGCGTCGGCGGGGTAGACACAGCCCAGCAGTACTTC. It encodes CSVGGVDTAQQYF.

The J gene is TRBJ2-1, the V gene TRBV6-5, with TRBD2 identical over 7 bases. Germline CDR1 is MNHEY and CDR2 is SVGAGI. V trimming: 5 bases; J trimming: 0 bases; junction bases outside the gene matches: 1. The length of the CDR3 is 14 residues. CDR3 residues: CASSSGDSYNEQFF. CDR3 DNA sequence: TGTGCCAGCAGTAGCGGGGACTCCTACAATGAGCAGTTCTTC.

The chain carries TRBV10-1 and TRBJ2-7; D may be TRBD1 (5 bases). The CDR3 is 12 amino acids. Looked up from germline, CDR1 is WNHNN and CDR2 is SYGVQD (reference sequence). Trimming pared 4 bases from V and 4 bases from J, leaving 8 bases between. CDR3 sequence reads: CASSAGLYEQYF. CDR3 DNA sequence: TGCGCCAGCAGTGCAGGGTTATACGAGCAGTACTTC.

CDR3 loop: CASSIGARLYEQYF. The CDR3 region has the DNA TGTGCCAGTAGTATTGGTGCCAGACTCTACGAGCAGTACTTC. The chain is built from TRBV19 and TRBJ2-7, with D hard to call. The germline V gene encodes CDR1 LNHDA and CDR2 SQIVND (reference sequence). The CDR3 loop spans 14 amino acids. With 3 bases removed from V and 3 bases from J, the gap between germline ends came to 12 bases. Drawing the rest from reference TRBV19 and TRBJ2-7, the complete variable domain is DGGITQSPKYLFRKEGQNVTLSCEQNLNHDAMYWYRQDPGQGLRLIYYSQIVNDFQKGDIAEGYSVSREKKESFPLTVTSAQKNPTAFYLCASSIGARLYEQYFGPGTRLTVT.

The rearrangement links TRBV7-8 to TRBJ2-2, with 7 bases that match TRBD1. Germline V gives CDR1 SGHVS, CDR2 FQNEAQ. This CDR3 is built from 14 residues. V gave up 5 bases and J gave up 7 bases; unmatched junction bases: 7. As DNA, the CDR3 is TGTGCCAGCAGCGGGACGGACAGGAGCGGGGAGCTGTTTTTT. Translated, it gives CASSGTDRSGELFF.

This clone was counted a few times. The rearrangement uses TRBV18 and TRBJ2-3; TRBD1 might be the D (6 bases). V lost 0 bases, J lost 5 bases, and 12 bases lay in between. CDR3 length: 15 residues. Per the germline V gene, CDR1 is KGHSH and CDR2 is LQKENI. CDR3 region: CASSPPGTTGDTQYF. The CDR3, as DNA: TGTGCCAGCTCACCACCCGGGACAACTGGAGATACGCAGTATTTT.

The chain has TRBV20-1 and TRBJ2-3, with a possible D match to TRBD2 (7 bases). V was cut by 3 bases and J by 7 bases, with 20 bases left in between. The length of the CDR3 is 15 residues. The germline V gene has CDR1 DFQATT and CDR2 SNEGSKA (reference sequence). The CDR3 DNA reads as TGCAGTGCTAGTAGGGGGAGGGCCCTCGGAAATACGCAGTATTTT. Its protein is CSASRGRALGNTQYF.

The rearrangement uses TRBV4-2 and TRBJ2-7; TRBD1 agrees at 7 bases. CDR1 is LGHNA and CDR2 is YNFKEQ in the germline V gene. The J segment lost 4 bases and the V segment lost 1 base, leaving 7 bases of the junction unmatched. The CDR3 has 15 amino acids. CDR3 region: CASSQGAGGPYEQYF. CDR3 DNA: TGTGCCAGCAGCCAAGGGGCAGGGGGACCTTACGAGCAGTACTTC.

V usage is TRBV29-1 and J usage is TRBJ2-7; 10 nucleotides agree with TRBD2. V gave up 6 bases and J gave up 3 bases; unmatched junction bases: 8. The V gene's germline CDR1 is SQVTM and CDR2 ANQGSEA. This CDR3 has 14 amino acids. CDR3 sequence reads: CSVGTSENLYEQYF. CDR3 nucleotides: TGCAGCGTGGGGACTAGCGAGAACCTCTACGAGCAGTACTTC.

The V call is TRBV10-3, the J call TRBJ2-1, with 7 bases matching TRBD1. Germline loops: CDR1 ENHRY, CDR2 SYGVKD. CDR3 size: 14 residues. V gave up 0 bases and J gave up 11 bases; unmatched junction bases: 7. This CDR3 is CAISESTRTGKQFF. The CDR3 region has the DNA TGTGCCATCAGTGAGTCGACCAGGACAGGCAAGCAGTTCTTC.

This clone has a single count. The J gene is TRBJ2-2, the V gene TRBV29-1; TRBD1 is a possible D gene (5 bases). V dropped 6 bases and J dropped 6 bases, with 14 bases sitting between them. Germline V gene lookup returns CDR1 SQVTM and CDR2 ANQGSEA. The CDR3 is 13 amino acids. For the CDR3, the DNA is TGCAGCGTAGTACAGGCTAATGCCGGGGAGCTGTTTTTT. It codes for CSVVQANAGELFF.

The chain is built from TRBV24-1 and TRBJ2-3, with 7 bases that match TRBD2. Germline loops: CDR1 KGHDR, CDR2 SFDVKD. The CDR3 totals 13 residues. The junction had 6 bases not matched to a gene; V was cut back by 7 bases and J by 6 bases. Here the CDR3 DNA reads TGTGCCACCAGCGCGGGGGTTAGGGATACGCAGTATTTT. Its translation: CATSAGVRDTQYF.

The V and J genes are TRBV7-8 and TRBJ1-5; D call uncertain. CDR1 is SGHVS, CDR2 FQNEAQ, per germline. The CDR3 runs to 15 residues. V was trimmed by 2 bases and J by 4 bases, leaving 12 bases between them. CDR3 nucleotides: TGTGCCAGCAGCTTAACCGGGAGTAGTAATCAGCCCCAGCATTTT. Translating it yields CASSLTGSSNQPQHF.

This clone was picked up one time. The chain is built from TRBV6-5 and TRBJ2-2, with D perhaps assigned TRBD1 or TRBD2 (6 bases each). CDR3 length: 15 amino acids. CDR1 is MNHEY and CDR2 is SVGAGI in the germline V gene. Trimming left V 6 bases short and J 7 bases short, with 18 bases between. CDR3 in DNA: TGTGCCAGCAGCATCCGGGGGCCGGCGGGCGGGGAGCTGTTTTTT. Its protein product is CASSIRGPAGGELFF.

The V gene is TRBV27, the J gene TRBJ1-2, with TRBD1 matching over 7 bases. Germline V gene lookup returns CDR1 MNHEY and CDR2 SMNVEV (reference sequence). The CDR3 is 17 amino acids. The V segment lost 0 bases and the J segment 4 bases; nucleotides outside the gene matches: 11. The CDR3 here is CASSLSPSGTAFYGYTF. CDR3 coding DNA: TGTGCCAGCAGTTTATCGCCCTCCGGGACAGCATTCTATGGCTACACCTTC.

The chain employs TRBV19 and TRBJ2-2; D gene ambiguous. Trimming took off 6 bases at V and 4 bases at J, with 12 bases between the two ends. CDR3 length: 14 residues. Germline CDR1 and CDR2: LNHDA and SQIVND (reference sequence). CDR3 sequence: CASRDPRGTGELFF. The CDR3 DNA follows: TGTGCCAGTAGGGACCCCCGTGGCACCGGGGAGCTGTTTTTT.

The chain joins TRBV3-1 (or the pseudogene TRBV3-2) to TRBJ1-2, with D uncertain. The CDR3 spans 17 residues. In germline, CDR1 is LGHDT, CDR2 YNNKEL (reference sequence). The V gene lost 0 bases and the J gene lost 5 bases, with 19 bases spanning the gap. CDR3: CASSQEVKLPGRYGYTF. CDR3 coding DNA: TGTGCCAGCAGCCAAGAGGTGAAACTCCCGGGGAGATATGGCTACACCTTC.

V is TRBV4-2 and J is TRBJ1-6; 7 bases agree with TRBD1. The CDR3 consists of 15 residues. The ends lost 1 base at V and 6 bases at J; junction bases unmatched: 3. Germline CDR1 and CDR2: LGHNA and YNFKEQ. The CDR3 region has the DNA TGTGCCAGCAGCCAAGGGGGACAGAGTAATTCACCCCTCCACTTT. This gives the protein CASSQGGQSNSPLHF.

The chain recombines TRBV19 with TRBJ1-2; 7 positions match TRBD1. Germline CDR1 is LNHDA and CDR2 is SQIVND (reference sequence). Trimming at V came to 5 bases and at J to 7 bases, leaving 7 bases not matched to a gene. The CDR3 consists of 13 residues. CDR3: CASSSRDRSGYTF. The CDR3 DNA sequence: TGTGCCAGTAGTTCCCGGGACAGAAGTGGCTACACCTTC.

The DNA of the CDR3 is TGCAGCGTTGAAGTCTGGGGCGCTGAAGCTTTCTTT. Amino acid sequence: CSVEVWGAEAFF. J is TRBJ1-1 and V is TRBV29-1; D is possibly TRBD1 (5 bases). Trimming left V 1 base short and J 6 bases short, with 9 bases between. Germline V gene lookup returns CDR1 SQVTM and CDR2 ANQGSEA. The length of the CDR3 is 12 residues.